This TCR beta chain was retrieved from a study of blood T cell repertoires in COVID-19. Study at large: Samples came from the United States, Italy and Spain, spanning acute and convalescent COVID-19. T cells, B-cell-depleted T cells, or PBMCs supplied cDNA or gDNA.

Germline V lookup: CDR1 SGHRS, CDR2 YFSETQ. V lost 2 bases to trimming and J lost 0 bases, with 8 bases between them. The CDR3 contains 14 residues. In the source study's methods: Estimates of nucleated cell counts were drawn from the amplification of reference gene primers. TCRdb's copy holds only in-frame clones and misses some; the assay was immunoSEQ multiplex PCR. V and J calls and clone size are given by that table; D and trimming were obtained from the DNA. The table has around 110,000 clones, roughly 90% seen once. Of note for this clone: The same CDR3 also results from other DNA sequences found in this sample.

V is TRBV5-1 and J is TRBJ1-1; perhaps TRBD1 as D (6 bases). The source of this sequence is a man aged 40-49 years with active or convalescent COVID-19. The specimen was peripheral blood. CDR3 protein: CASSLGQMNTEAFF. CDR3 nucleotide sequence: TGCGCCAGCAGCTTAGGACAGATGAACACTGAAGCTTTCTTT.